This TCR beta chain emerged from a study of blood T cell repertoires in COVID-19. Across the study: Sites in the United States, Italy and Spain provided acute and convalescent COVID-19 samples.

CDR1 and CDR2 from the germline V gene are SEHNR and FQNEAQ (reference sequence). V gave up 5 bases and J gave up 1 base; unmatched junction bases: 3. The CDR3 is 15 residues long. The protocol was immunoSEQ multiplex PCR, while the TCRdb copy is restricted to in-frame clones and leaves out a portion. The sample yields 300,000 to 450,000 clones, more than 75% seen once. Sequenced: peripheral blood. This sequence originates from a human donor with acute or convalescent COVID-19. The donor label of this sample is uncertain. V is TRBV7-9 and J is TRBJ2-2; TRBD1 aligns across 8 bases. DNA of the CDR3: TGTGCCAGCAGCCACGGACAGGGGAACACCGGGGAGCTGTTTTTT. It yields the protein CASSHGQGNTGELFF.